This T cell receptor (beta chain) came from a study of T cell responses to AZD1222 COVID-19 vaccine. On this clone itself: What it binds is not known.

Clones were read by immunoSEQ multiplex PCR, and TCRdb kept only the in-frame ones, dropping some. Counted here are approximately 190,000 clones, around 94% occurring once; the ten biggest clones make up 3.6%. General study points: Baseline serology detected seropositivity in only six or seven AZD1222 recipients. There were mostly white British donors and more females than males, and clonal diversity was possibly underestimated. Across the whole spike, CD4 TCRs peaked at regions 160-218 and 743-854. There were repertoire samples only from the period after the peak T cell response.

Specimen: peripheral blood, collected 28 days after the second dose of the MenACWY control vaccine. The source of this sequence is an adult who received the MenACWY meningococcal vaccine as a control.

The CDR3 DNA sequence: TGTGCCAGCAGCCTCGCTCCGGGTCGCGGGACTGAAGCTTTCTTT. Protein product: CASSLAPGRGTEAFF. The chain is built from TRBV7-9 and TRBJ1-1; D not certain. Looked up from germline, CDR1 is SEHNR and CDR2 is FQNEAQ (reference sequence). V was shortened by 5 bases and J by 5 bases, with 18 bases between the two germline ends. The CDR3 consists of 15 residues. Complete variable domain (other parts from reference TRBV7-9 and TRBJ1-1): DTGVSQNPRHKITKRGQNVTFRCDPISEHNRLYWYRQTLGQGPEFLTYFQNEAQLEKSRLLSDRFSAERPKGSFSTLEIQRTEQGDSAMYLCASSLAPGRGTEAFFGQGTRLTVV.